Described below is a single T cell receptor beta chain sequence and its context. CDR1 is MDHEN and CDR2 is SYDVKM in the germline V gene. V gave up 2 bases and J gave up 5 bases, with 10 bases separating them. The CDR3 sequence is 14 residues long. This sample is drawn from a study of blood T cell repertoires in COVID-19. Study context: Sites in the United States, Italy and Spain provided acute and convalescent COVID-19 samples. In each case, the material was cDNA or gDNA derived from T cells, B-cell-depleted T cells, or PBMCs.

Clones were sequenced by immunoSEQ multiplex PCR, and TCRdb holds only the in-frame ones, with some missing. The sample shows about 40,000 clones, roughly four fifths of them seen only once. The V and J genes are TRBV28 and TRBJ1-5; D unresolved. This sequence was found in a woman aged 55-70 years with acute or convalescent COVID-19. The specimen sequenced was peripheral blood. DNA for the CDR3: TGTGCCAGCAGTTTAGGAATCGGGGATCAGCCCCAGCATTTT. Translated: CASSLGIGDQPQHF.